This TCR beta chain was identified during a study of vaccination and CD4 T cells after COVID-19 (dated by TCRdb to 2021 to 2024). Turning to the overall study: Six males and four females were included in the convalescent cohort, with two Hispanic individuals, seven Caucasians, two Asians and one multiracial person represented. Two doses of either the Pfizer-BioNTech BNT162b2 vaccine (n=8) or the Moderna mRNA-1273 vaccine (n=2) were administered to participants. Post-COVID blood samples from convalescent patients were collected a median of around 110 days after diagnosis, with a range of 35 to 161 days. Post-vaccine blood samples were obtained a median of approximately 70 days after the second vaccine dose, with a range of roughly 14 to 241 days. Culture stimuli were overlapping spike peptide pools from SARS-CoV-2 and from the common cold coronaviruses HCoV-NL63, HCoV-OC43 and HCoV-229E. Control cultures received a CEFX viral epitope pool as the positive control, an HIV-1 Nef peptide pool as the negative control, or no peptide. In roughly nine COVID-19 convalescent patients and several infection-naive healthy vaccine recipients, the spike-specific CD4+ TCR repertoire before mRNA vaccination was compared with the repertoire after mRNA vaccination. An earlier paper using these donors assessed, at the TCR clonotype level, memory CD4+ T cell crossreactivity between SARS-CoV-2 and common cold coronavirus spike proteins. The research as a whole found: Among convalescent patients, a median about 86% of the SARS-CoV-2-reactive clones seen after vaccination appeared only after vaccination, which suggests priming specific to the vaccine. Nearly all vaccine-specific clones in convalescent patients (304 of 307) were mono-reactive for SARS-CoV-2 spike rather than cross-reactive with common cold coronaviruses. The median number of SARS-CoV-2-reactive clonotypes rose from fewer than 25 after infection to 38 after vaccination, but the change was not significant. Only a relatively small number of convalescent patients were included in the study, and early timepoints following natural infection were not analyzed.

This clonotype is a singleton in its sample. The antigen it binds to is not known. Base qualities are not provided; no much larger clone lies one nucleotide away. One read alone makes for weak evidence. Trimming removed 2 bases from V and 2 bases from J, leaving 4 bases between the germline ends. CDR1 and CDR2, looked up from the germline V gene, are SGHTS and YDEGEE. From the cysteine through the phenylalanine, the CDR3 covers 12 amino acids. Just CDR3 DNA is preserved here, 36 bases in frame from base 1. Reading the label with the study, this specimen's treatment or condition is: approximately 9-day PBMC culture with coronavirus spike peptide pools or control peptides (ViraFEST assay). CD4+ T cells from unexposed donors were collected before the COVID-19 pandemic (2011-2018). The ViraFEST assay was used in the study, in which antigen-specific T cells were expanded with peptide pools and expanded clonotypes were subsequently identified by TCR sequencing. Each well held around 2.1 million PBMCs cultured with approximately 9.2 ug/ml peptide pools in IMDM containing approximately 5% human AB serum and approximately 10 IU/ml IL-2. On days 3 and 7, half of the culture medium was replaced with fresh IL-2-containing medium. Once the cells had been in culture for about 10 days, the EasySep CD4+ T cell isolation kit was used to isolate CD4+ T cells by negative selection. As far as cell numbers permitted, CD4+ T cells from unexposed donors were tested for reactivity against SARS-CoV-2 S and N as well as four spike pools from common cold coronaviruses. PBMCs were separated from whole blood using Ficoll-Paque Plus gradient centrifugation and then either used fresh or cryopreserved at -140C. Each culture condition was generally run in triplicate wells. Leukapheresis product for the unexposed donors was purchased commercially.

Preparation of the library involved PCR. DNA from cultured CD4+ T cells was subjected to TCR sequencing with the Oncomine TCR Beta short-read assay at the Johns Hopkins FTIC core. The QIAamp micro DNA kit was used to extract genomic DNA from the cultured CD4+ T cells. Oncomine TCR Beta libraries from cultured CD4+ T cells were pooled with unique dual indexes and sequenced on an Illumina iSeq 100. The study's own analysis went as follows. Non-productive sequences were filtered out, and CDR3s that did not start with C, did not end with F or W, or were shorter than 7 amino acids were discarded. The MANAFEST web application was used to identify antigen-specific clonotypes by comparing peptide-stimulated wells against reference wells and other culture wells. To be called positive, a clone needed an FDR below 0.05, an odds ratio above 5, and a productive frequency above 0.1% in at least two of three replicate wells. Cross-reactive clonotypes were defined as significantly expanded in both SARS-CoV-2 spike wells and at least one common cold coronavirus spike condition. CDR3 homology was assessed with Levenshtein distances (stringdist) and unrooted phylogenetic trees (ape) in R version 3.6.1. TCRdb passed the public sequencing reads through fastp at Q25 and MiXCR, retaining productive beta sequences. Entries that share a CDR3 protein sequence are merged under the most common genes and DNA. The V and J calls here are based on TCRdb, not the publication. Present in this sample are 7,800 or so distinct CDR3 sequences, roughly 40% of which were seen just once. Together, the top ten hold under 40% of the sample.

The receptor was isolated from a human donor in good health. The specimen was CD4+ T cells from blood, cultured in vitro. Recombination linked TRBV5-8 to TRBJ1-1; the D gene is unclear. The CDR3 has the sequence CASSLVNTEAFF. Here is the DNA: TGTGCCAGCAGCTTAGTAAACACTGAAGCTTTCTTT.